The 2 T cell receptor beta chains presented below share a single source sample, sequenced in a study of shared clonotypes between healthy human individuals. Using immunoSEQ multiplex PCR, the repertoire was profiled, and TCRdb retains in-frame clones only, with some absent. The table shows approximately 530,000 clones, with about 96% occurring only once. Sequencing was performed on naive CD4+ T cells sorted from blood. Described subset: CD45RA+ positively selected. Receptors were obtained from a woman aged 25 to 39 in good health.

This rearrangement joins TRBV6-1 to TRBJ1-4; TRBD1 might be the D (5 bases). Trimming left V 0 bases short and J 13 bases short, with 12 bases between. Germline values: CDR1 MNHNS, CDR2 SASEGT. The CDR3 loop spans 13 amino acids. CDR3 nucleotides: TGTGCCAGCAGTGAAGCCTTCCGGGACGGACTGTTTTTT. The encoded protein is CASSEAFRDGLFF.

This chain connects TRBV29-1 to TRBJ1-2; D unresolved. With 8 bases removed from V and 0 bases from J, the gap between germline ends came to 13 bases. The germline CDR1 and CDR2 sequences are SQVTM and ANQGSEA. The CDR3 runs 13 residues. The CDR3 here is CSSRQSPNYGYTF. CDR3 nucleotide sequence: TGCAGCTCTAGGCAGTCACCTAACTATGGCTACACCTTC.